A single sample gave rise to the 4 T cell receptor beta chains below, sequenced in a study of blood T cell repertoires in COVID-19. Method: immunoSEQ multiplex PCR; TCRdb's copy keeps in-frame clones and lacks some. The repertoire holds some 150,000 clones, with roughly 80% as singletons. Sequencing was performed on peripheral blood. These TCRs come from a woman in her 50s with active or convalescent COVID-19.

This clone was counted between two and nine times. This chain joins TRBV19 and TRBJ2-1; a possible D gene is TRBD2 (5 bases). The V and J ends lost 4 bases and 9 bases respectively, with 13 bases between them. The germline V gene has CDR1 LNHDA and CDR2 SQIVND (reference sequence). This CDR3 spans 13 amino acids. The CDR3 reads CASSTGSVGEQFF. The CDR3 bases are TGTGCCAGTAGTACGGGGTCCGTTGGTGAGCAGTTCTTC.

V is TRBV2 and J is TRBJ1-1; 8 bases map to TRBD1. The germline V gene has CDR1 SNHLY and CDR2 FYNNEI. Trimming took 9 bases from V and 4 from J; bases not matched to a gene: 7. The CDR3 runs to 13 residues. The CDR3 loop is CASNRGAGTEAFF. Here the CDR3 DNA reads TGTGCCAGTAACAGGGGGGCTGGCACTGAAGCTTTCTTT.

The V gene is TRBV7-6, the J gene TRBJ2-2; 8 bases agree with TRBD1. Germline CDR1 is SGHVS and CDR2 is FNYEAQ. The junction had 10 bases not matched to a gene; V was cut back by 5 bases and J by 5 bases. This CDR3 is built from 16 residues. CDR3 amino acids: CASSQRQGAGTGELFF. CDR3 nucleotide sequence: TGTGCCAGCAGCCAACGGCAGGGGGCTGGGACCGGGGAGCTGTTTTTT.

A few counts support this clone. The rearrangement joins TRBV11-1 to TRBJ2-3, with D maybe TRBD2 (5 bases). CDR1 and CDR2 (germline): SGHAT, FQDESV (reference sequence). The CDR3 is made up of 13 amino acids. The V and J ends lost 0 bases and 4 bases respectively, with 5 bases between them. This CDR3 reads CASSLAGADTQYF. CDR3 nucleotide sequence: TGTGCCAGCAGCTTAGCCGGGGCAGATACGCAGTATTTT.